These T cell receptor beta chains were read from a single sample in a study of shared T cell receptors in the human thymus. The repertoire was sequenced with immunoSEQ multiplex PCR; TCRdb's copy has only in-frame clones and lacks some. The sample carries some 660,000 clones, approximately 89% recorded once. The data also belong to a second study, concerning human thymus T cells.

The sample comprised thymocytes. The receptors here all came from a boy in the first two years of life with a congenital heart defect. Each CDR3 is given with its conserved first and last residue. A D gene is named only where the DNA matches it firmly. Clone size is stated in some rows and not others, as once, few, many or a class when expanded.

v_gene: TRBV4-1
j_gene: TRBJ1-6
d_gene: .
abundance: .
CDR3aa: CASSQVGSHSPLHF
CDR3nt: TGCGCCAGCAGCCAAGTGGGCTCACATTCACCCCTCCACTTT

v_gene: TRBV4-1
j_gene: TRBJ1-6
d_gene: .
abundance: .
CDR3aa: CASSHTNGRGNSPLHF
CDR3nt: TGCGCCAGCAGCCACACCAACGGGAGAGGGAATTCACCCCTCCACTTT

v_gene: TRBV9
j_gene: TRBJ1-2
d_gene: TRBD1
abundance: .
CDR3aa: CASSGGTGGPYLYGYTF
CDR3nt: TGTGCCAGCAGCGGAGGGACAGGGGGCCCTTATCTATATGGCTACACCTTC

v_gene: TRBV4-3
j_gene: TRBJ1-1
d_gene: TRBD1
abundance: .
CDR3aa: CASSQDRDRNTEAFF
CDR3nt: TGCGCCAGCAGCCAAGATAGGGACAGGAACACTGAAGCTTTCTTT

v_gene: TRBV13
j_gene: TRBJ2-3
d_gene: TRBD2
abundance: once
CDR3aa: CASSLSGGTDTQYF
CDR3nt: TGTGCCAGCAGCTTAAGCGGGGGCACAGATACGCAGTATTTT

v_gene: TRBV4-3
j_gene: TRBJ2-3
d_gene: TRBD2
abundance: .
CDR3aa: CASSQDTSGGRRDTQYF
CDR3nt: TGCGCCAGCAGCCAAGATACTAGCGGGGGGCGCCGGGATACGCAGTATTTT

v_gene: TRBV4-2
j_gene: TRBJ2-5
d_gene: .
abundance: .
CDR3aa: CASSQERVGQETQYF
CDR3nt: TGTGCCAGCAGCCAAGAACGAGTCGGCCAAGAGACCCAGTACTTC

v_gene: TRBV5-1
j_gene: TRBJ2-1
d_gene: .
abundance: .
CDR3aa: CASSLVSGEPKLRKSYNEQFF
CDR3nt: TGCGCCAGCAGCTTGGTAAGCGGAGAACCTAAACTGCGTAAATCCTACAATGAGCAGTTCTTC

v_gene: TRBV4-1
j_gene: TRBJ1-2
d_gene: TRBD1
abundance: .
CDR3aa: CASSQDQTQKRTRDRGLYGYTF
CDR3nt: TGCGCCAGCAGCCAAGATCAAACGCAGAAGAGAACCCGGGACAGGGGGCTATATGGCTACACCTTC

v_gene: TRBV5-8
j_gene: TRBJ2-7
d_gene: TRBD1
abundance: .
CDR3aa: CASTGQGSSYEQYF
CDR3nt: TGTGCCAGTACTGGACAGGGCAGCTCCTACGAGCAGTACTTC

v_gene: TRBV30
j_gene: TRBJ2-7
d_gene: .
abundance: .
CDR3aa: CAWSLGHSYEQYF
CDR3nt: TGTGCCTGGAGTTTAGGACACTCCTACGAGCAGTACTTC

v_gene: TRBV2
j_gene: TRBJ2-1
d_gene: .
abundance: .
CDR3aa: CASSVQSDANEQFF
CDR3nt: TGTGCCAGCAGTGTTCAGTCTGATGCAAATGAGCAGTTCTTC

v_gene: TRBV14
j_gene: TRBJ2-1
d_gene: .
abundance: .
CDR3aa: CASSQDHGQRSSYNEQFF
CDR3nt: TGTGCCAGCAGCCAAGATCACGGGCAGCGGAGCTCCTACAATGAGCAGTTCTTC

v_gene: TRBV2
j_gene: TRBJ2-5
d_gene: .
abundance: .
CDR3aa: CASSEGRRVYQETQYF
CDR3nt: TGTGCCAGCAGTGAAGGTCGGCGGGTGTACCAAGAGACCCAGTACTTC

v_gene: TRBV9
j_gene: TRBJ2-7
d_gene: TRBD1
abundance: .
CDR3aa: CASSSVAGGYEQYF
CDR3nt: TGTGCCAGCAGCTCGGTGGCAGGGGGCTACGAGCAGTACTTC

v_gene: TRBV4-3
j_gene: TRBJ1-6
d_gene: .
abundance: .
CDR3aa: CASSQGQNYNSPLHF
CDR3nt: TGCGCCAGCAGCCAAGGGCAGAACTATAATTCCCCCCTCCACTTT

v_gene: TRBV28
j_gene: TRBJ1-4
d_gene: .
abundance: once
CDR3aa: CASSLKNRDEKLFF
CDR3nt: TGTGCCAGCAGTTTAAAGAACAGGGATGAAAAACTGTTTTTT

v_gene: TRBV7-2
j_gene: TRBJ1-2
d_gene: TRBD1
abundance: .
CDR3aa: CASSLLDRGHGYTF
CDR3nt: TGTGCCAGCAGCTTACTGGACAGGGGGCATGGCTACACCTTC

v_gene: TRBV5-1
j_gene: TRBJ1-1
d_gene: TRBD1
abundance: .
CDR3aa: CASSMTGLNTEAFF
CDR3nt: TGCGCCAGCAGCATGACAGGGCTGAACACTGAAGCTTTCTTT

v_gene: TRBV7-9
j_gene: TRBJ2-4
d_gene: .
abundance: .
CDR3aa: CASSYVTGYGNIQYF
CDR3nt: TGTGCCAGCAGCTATGTTACAGGGTATGGAAACATTCAGTACTTC

v_gene: TRBV6-5
j_gene: TRBJ1-6
d_gene: .
abundance: .
CDR3aa: CASSYSGQGKDSPLHF
CDR3nt: TGTGCCAGCAGTTACTCGGGCCAGGGTAAAGATTCCCCCCTCCACTTT

v_gene: TRBV5-8
j_gene: TRBJ2-1
d_gene: TRBD2
abundance: .
CDR3aa: CASSSEREGLNEQFF
CDR3nt: TGTGCCAGCAGCTCGGAGCGGGAAGGACTCAATGAGCAGTTCTTC

v_gene: TRBV5-1
j_gene: TRBJ2-3
d_gene: TRBD2
abundance: once
CDR3aa: CASHPDRFAGGPNTQYF
CDR3nt: TGCGCCAGCCACCCCGACCGATTCGCGGGGGGGCCAAATACGCAGTATTTT

v_gene: TRBV6-5
j_gene: TRBJ1-1
d_gene: .
abundance: .
CDR3aa: CASSYSYAVPGDAFF
CDR3nt: TGTGCCAGCAGTTACTCTTATGCAGTGCCAGGGGATGCTTTCTTT

v_gene: TRBV23-1
j_gene: TRBJ2-4
d_gene: .
abundance: .
CDR3aa: CASSPGQNPPIAKNIQYF
CDR3nt: TGCGCCAGCAGTCCGGGACAAAACCCTCCCATAGCCAAAAACATTCAGTACTTC

v_gene: TRBV5-1
j_gene: TRBJ2-7
d_gene: TRBD1
abundance: once
CDR3aa: CASSPQGQGDRAYEQYF
CDR3nt: TGCGCCAGCAGCCCCCAAGGGCAGGGGGACAGGGCCTACGAGCAGTACTTC